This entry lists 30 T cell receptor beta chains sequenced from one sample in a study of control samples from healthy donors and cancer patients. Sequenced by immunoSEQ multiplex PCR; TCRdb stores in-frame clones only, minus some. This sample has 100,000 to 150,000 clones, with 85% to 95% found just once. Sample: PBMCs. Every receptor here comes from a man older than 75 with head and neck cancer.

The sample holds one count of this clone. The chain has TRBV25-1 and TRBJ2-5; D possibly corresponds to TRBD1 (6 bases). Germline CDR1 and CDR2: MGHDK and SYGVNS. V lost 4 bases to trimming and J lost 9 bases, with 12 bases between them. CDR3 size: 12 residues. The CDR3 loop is CASSGNREAQYF. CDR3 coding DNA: TGTGCCAGCAGTGGCAACAGGGAAGCCCAGTACTTC.

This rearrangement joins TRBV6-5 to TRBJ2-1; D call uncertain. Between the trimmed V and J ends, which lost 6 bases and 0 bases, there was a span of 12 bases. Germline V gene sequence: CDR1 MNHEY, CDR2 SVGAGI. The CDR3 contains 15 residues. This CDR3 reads CASRSAPSSYNEQFF. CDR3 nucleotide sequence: TGTGCCAGCAGATCAGCTCCCTCCTCCTACAATGAGCAGTTCTTC.

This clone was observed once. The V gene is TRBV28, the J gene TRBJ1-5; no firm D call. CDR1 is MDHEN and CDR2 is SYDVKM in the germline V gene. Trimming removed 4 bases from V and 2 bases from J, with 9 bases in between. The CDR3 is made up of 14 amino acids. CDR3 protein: CASSSSWGNQPQHF. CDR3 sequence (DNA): TGTGCCAGCAGTTCCTCCTGGGGCAATCAGCCCCAGCATTTT.

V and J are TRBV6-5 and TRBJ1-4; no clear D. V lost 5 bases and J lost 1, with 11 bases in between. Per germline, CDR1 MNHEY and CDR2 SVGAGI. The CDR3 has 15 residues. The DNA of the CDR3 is TGTGCCAGCAGTCACCGACGGAGAACTAATGAAAAACTGTTTTTT. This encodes CASSHRRRTNEKLFF.

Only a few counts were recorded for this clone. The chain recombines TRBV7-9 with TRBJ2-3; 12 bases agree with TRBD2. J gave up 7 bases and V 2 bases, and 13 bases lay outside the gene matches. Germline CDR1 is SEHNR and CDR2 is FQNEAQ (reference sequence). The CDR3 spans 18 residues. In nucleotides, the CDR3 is TGTGCCAGCAGCTTACCCTTCCGACTAGCGGGAGTGGTACATACGCAGTATTTT. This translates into CASSLPFRLAGVVHTQYF.

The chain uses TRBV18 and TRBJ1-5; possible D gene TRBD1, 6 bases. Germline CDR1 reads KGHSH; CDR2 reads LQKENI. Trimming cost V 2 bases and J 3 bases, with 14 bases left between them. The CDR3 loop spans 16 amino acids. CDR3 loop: CASSPGVGGINQPQHF. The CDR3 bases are TGTGCCAGCTCACCAGGGGTAGGGGGTATCAATCAGCCCCAGCATTTT.

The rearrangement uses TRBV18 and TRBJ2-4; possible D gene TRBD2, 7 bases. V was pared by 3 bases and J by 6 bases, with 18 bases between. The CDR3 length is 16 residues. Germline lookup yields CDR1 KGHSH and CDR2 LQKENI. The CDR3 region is CASSPPWGGAVNIQYF. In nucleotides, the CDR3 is TGTGCCAGCTCACCTCCTTGGGGGGGGGCCGTAAACATTCAGTACTTC. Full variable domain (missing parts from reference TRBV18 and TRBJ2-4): NAGVMQNPRHLVRRRGQEARLRCSPMKGHSHVYWYRQLPEEGLKFMVYLQKENIIDESGMPKERFSAEFPKEGPSILRIQQVVRGDSAAYFCASSPPWGGAVNIQYFGAGTRLSVL.

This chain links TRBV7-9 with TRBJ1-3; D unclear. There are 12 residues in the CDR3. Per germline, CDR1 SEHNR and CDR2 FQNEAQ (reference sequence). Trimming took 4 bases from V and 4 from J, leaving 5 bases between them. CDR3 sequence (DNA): TGTGCCAGCAGCTCTGCAGGAAACACCATATATTTT. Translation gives CASSSAGNTIYF.

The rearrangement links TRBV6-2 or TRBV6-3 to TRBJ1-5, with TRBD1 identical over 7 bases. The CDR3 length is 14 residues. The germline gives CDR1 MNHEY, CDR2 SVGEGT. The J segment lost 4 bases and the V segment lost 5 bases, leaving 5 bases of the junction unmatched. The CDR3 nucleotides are TGTGCCAGCAGTCAAGGGACAGTTAATCAGCCCCAGCATTTT. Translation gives CASSQGTVNQPQHF.

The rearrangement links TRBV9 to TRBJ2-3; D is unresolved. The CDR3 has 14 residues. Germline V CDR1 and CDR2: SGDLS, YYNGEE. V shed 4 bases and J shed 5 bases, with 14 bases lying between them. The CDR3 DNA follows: TGTGCCAGCAGCCCGCTTTTTCGTGAAGATACGCAGTATTTT. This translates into CASSPLFREDTQYF. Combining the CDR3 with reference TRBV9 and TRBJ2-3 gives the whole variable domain DSGVTQTPKHLITATGQRVTLRCSPRSGDLSVYWYQQSLDQGLQFLIQYYNGEERAKGNILERFSAQQFPDLHSELNLSSLELGDSALYFCASSPLFREDTQYFGPGTRLTVL.

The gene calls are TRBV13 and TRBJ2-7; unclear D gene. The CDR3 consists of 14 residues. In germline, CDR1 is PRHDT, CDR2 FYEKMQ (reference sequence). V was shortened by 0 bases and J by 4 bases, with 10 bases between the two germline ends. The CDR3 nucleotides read TGTGCCAGCAGCTTAGGGCTAGGTCTATACGAGCAGTACTTC. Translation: CASSLGLGLYEQYF.

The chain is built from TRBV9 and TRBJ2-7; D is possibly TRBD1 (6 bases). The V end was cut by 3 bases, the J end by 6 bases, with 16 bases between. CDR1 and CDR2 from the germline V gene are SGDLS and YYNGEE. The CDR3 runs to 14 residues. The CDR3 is CASSALGTRGEQYF. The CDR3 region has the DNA TGTGCCAGCAGCGCCTTAGGGACCAGGGGCGAGCAGTACTTC. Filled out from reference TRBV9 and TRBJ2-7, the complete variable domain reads DSGVTQTPKHLITATGQRVTLRCSPRSGDLSVYWYQQSLDQGLQFLIQYYNGEERAKGNILERFSAQQFPDLHSELNLSSLELGDSALYFCASSALGTRGEQYFGPGTRLTVT.

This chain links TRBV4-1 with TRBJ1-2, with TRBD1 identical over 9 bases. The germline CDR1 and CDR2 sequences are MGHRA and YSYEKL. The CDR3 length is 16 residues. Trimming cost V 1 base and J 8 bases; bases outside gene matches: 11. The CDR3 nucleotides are TGCGCCAGCAGCCAAGGTAGACAGGGGGGGTTGAGGGGCTACACCTTC. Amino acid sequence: CASSQGRQGGLRGYTF.

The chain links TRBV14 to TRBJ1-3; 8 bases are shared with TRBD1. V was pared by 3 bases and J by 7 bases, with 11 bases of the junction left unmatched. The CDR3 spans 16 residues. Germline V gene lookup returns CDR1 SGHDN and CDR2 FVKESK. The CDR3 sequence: CASSHFKGQGWNTIYF. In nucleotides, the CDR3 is TGTGCCAGCAGCCATTTTAAAGGACAGGGTTGGAACACCATATATTTT.

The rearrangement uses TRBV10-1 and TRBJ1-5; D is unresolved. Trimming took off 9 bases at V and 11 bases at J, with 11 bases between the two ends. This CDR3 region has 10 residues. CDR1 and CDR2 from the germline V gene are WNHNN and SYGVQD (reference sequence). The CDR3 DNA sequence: TGCGCCAGAGGGCCCGGGGCCCAGCATTTT. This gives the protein CARGPGAQHF.

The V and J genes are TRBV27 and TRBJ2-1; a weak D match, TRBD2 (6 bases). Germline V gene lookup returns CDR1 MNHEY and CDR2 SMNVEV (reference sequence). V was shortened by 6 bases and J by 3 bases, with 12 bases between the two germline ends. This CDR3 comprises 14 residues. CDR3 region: CASSRDWDYNEQFF. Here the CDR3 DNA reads TGTGCCAGCAGCCGGGACTGGGACTACAATGAGCAGTTCTTC.

Written as DNA, the CDR3 is TGTGCCAGTAGTATTTCCCCGGGTACCTATAATTCACCCCTCCACTTT. Translation: CASSISPGTYNSPLHF. The rearrangement joins TRBV19 to TRBJ1-6, with D hard to call. CDR3 length equals 16 residues. CDR1 and CDR2 from the germline V gene are LNHDA and SQIVND (reference sequence). Trimming cost V 3 bases and J 2 bases, with 11 bases left between them.

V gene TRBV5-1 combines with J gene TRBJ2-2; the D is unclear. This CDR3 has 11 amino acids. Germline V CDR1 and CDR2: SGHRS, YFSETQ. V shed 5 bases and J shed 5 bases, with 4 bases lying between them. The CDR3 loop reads CASRDTGELFF. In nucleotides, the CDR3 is TGCGCCAGCAGAGATACCGGGGAGCTGTTTTTT.

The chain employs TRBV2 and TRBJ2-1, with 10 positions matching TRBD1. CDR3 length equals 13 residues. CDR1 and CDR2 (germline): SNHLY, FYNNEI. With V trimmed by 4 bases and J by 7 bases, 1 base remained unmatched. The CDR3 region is CASSGDRGNEQFF. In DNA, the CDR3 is TGTGCCAGCAGTGGGGACAGGGGTAATGAGCAGTTCTTC.

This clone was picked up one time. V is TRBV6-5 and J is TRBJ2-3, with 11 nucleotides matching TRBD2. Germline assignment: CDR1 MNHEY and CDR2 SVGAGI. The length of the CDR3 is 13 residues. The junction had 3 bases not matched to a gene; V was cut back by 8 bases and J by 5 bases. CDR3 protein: CASGLAGGDTQYF. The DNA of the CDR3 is TGTGCCAGCGGGCTAGCGGGAGGAGATACGCAGTATTTT.

The CDR3 protein is CASSVELAGAKNIQYF. The CDR3 DNA sequence: TGTGCCAGCAGCGTAGAATTAGCGGGAGCCAAAAACATTCAGTACTTC. The J gene is TRBJ2-4, the V gene TRBV9, with TRBD2 identical over 7 bases. Germline lookup yields CDR1 SGDLS and CDR2 YYNGEE. The CDR3 length is 16 residues. With 0 bases clipped from V and 0 bases from J, the junction kept 3 bases outside the gene matches.

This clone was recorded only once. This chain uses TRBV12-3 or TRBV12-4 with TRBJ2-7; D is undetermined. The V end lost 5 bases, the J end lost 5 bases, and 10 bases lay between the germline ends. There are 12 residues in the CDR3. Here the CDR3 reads CASSPLLHEQYF. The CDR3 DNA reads TGTGCCAGCAGTCCCCTTTTGCACGAGCAGTACTTC.

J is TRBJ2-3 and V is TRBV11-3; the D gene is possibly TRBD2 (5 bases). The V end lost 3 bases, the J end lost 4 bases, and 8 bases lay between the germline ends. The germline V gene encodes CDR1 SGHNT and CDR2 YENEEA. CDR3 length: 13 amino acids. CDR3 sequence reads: CASSFTRADTQYF. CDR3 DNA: TGTGCCAGCAGCTTTACGAGGGCAGATACGCAGTATTTT.

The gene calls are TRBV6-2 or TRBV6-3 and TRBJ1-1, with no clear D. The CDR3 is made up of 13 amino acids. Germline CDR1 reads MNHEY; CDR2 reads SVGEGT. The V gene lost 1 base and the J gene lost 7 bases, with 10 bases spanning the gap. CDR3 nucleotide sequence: TGTGCCAGCAGTTACTTCGAAACGGGTGAAGCTTTCTTT. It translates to CASSYFETGEAFF.

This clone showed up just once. The CDR3 region is CASSFPTSGNNEQFF. The CDR3 nucleotides read TGTGCCAGCAGCTTCCCGACTAGCGGTAACAATGAGCAGTTCTTC. J is TRBJ2-1 and V is TRBV5-6; the match to TRBD2 covers 9 bases. Germline lookup yields CDR1 SGHDT and CDR2 YYEEEE. V dropped 2 bases and J dropped 5; count of bases not matched to a gene: 5. The CDR3 is 15 residues long.

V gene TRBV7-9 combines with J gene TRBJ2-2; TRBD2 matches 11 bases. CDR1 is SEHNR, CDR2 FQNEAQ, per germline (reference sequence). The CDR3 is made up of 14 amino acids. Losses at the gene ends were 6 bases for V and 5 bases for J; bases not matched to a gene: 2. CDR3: CASSLAGGTGELFF. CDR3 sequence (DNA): TGTGCCAGCAGTCTAGCGGGAGGAACCGGGGAGCTGTTTTTT. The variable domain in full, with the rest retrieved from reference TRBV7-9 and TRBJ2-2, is DTGVSQNPRHKITKRGQNVTFRCDPISEHNRLYWYRQTLGQGPEFLTYFQNEAQLEKSRLLSDRFSAERPKGSFSTLEIQRTEQGDSAMYLCASSLAGGTGELFFGEGSRLTVL.

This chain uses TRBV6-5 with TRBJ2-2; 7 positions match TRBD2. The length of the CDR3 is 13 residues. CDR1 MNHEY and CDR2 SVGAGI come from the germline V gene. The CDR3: CAYRGRAAGELFF. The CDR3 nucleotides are TGTGCTTACCGGGGGAGGGCGGCCGGGGAGCTGTTTTTT.

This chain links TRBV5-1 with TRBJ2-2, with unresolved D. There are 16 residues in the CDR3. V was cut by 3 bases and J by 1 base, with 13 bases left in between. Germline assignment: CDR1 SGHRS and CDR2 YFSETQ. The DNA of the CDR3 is TGCGCCAGCAGCTCTAGTGGCGGAGTGAACACCGGGGAGCTGTTTTTT. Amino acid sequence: CASSSSGGVNTGELFF.

The CDR3 nucleotides read TGCGCCAGCAGCTTGATGGGGACCCCGTCCTACGAGCAGTACTTC. This encodes CASSLMGTPSYEQYF. The chain carries TRBV5-1 and TRBJ2-7, with D perhaps TRBD1 or TRBD2 (5 bases each). In germline, CDR1 is SGHRS, CDR2 YFSETQ. Trimming stripped 1 base from V and 1 base from J, with 12 bases between. The CDR3 loop spans 15 amino acids.

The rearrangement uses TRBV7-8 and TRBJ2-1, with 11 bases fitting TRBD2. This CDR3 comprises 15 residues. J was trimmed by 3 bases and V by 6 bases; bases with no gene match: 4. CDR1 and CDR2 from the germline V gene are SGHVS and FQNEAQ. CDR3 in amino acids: CASRLTSGNYNEQFF. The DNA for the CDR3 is TGTGCCAGCAGGTTGACTAGCGGGAACTACAATGAGCAGTTCTTC.